Each of the 6 T cell receptor beta chains below was sequenced from the same sample in a study of shared clonotypes between healthy human individuals. Clones were read by immunoSEQ multiplex PCR, and TCRdb kept only the in-frame ones, dropping some. This repertoire shows some 700,000 clones, roughly 88% found once; its top ten account for around a third. Source material: memory CD8+ T cells from PBMCs. Subset: CD45RO+ cells pooled with CCR7-negative TemRA cells. The source is a man between 18 and 35 years old in good health. Some clones in this sample may be carry-over from other donors' samples.

This chain connects TRBV11-1 to TRBJ2-7, with D possibly TRBD2 on 5 matching bases. The germline V and J ends were trimmed by 0 bases and 6 bases, with 15 bases remaining between them. This CDR3 spans 15 amino acids. The germline V gene encodes CDR1 SGHAT and CDR2 FQDESV (reference sequence). CDR3 sequence (DNA): TGTGCCAGCAGCTTAGCGAGGGCAGGACCCGTCGAGCAGTACTTC. This codes for CASSLARAGPVEQYF.

The chain employs TRBV6-4 and TRBJ1-5; 9 bases line up with TRBD1. V lost 9 bases and J lost 5; bases outside the gene matches: 8. This CDR3 comprises 14 residues. CDR1 and CDR2 from the germline V gene are MRHNA and SNTAGT. The CDR3 here is CASISGTGHQPQHF. CDR3 DNA sequence: TGTGCCAGTATTTCCGGGACAGGGCATCAGCCCCAGCATTTT.

This rearrangement joins TRBV14 to TRBJ2-5, with D maybe TRBD2 (5 bases). The V gene's germline CDR1 is SGHDN and CDR2 FVKESK. CDR3 size: 13 residues. Trimming pared 4 bases from V and 6 bases from J, leaving 12 bases between. The DNA for the CDR3 is TGTGCCAGCAGCCCGATAGAGCGGCAGACCCAGTACTTC. Translation gives CASSPIERQTQYF.

This rearrangement joins TRBV4-3 to TRBJ2-2, with D possibly being TRBD2 (7 bases). The V end lost 0 bases, the J end lost 5 bases, and 25 bases lay between the germline ends. CDR3 size: 20 residues. CDR1 is LGHNA, CDR2 YSLEER, per germline. This CDR3 is CASSQDLTISGEGTTGELFF. In DNA form, the CDR3 reads TGCGCCAGCAGCCAAGATCTTACTATATCCGGGGAGGGGACAACCGGGGAGCTGTTTTTT.

V is TRBV28 and J is TRBJ1-2; weak D call: TRBD1 (6 bases). Germline V gene data show CDR1 as MDHEN and CDR2 as SYDVKM. V was shortened by 3 bases and J by 4 bases, with 12 bases between the two germline ends. This CDR3 is 14 amino acids long. The CDR3 sequence is CASSFVGGSYGYTF. Here the CDR3 DNA reads TGTGCCAGCAGTTTTGTGGGGGGCAGCTATGGCTACACCTTC.

This clone was counted a single time. The chain couples TRBV7-9 to TRBJ2-1; 7 positions agree with TRBD1. Per the germline V gene, CDR1 is SEHNR and CDR2 is FQNEAQ (reference sequence). The CDR3 has 15 amino acids. The junction had 8 bases not matched to a gene; V was cut back by 4 bases and J by 5 bases. CDR3 sequence reads: CASSSRQGTDNEQFF. CDR3 coding DNA: TGTGCCAGCAGCTCGCGACAGGGTACTGACAATGAGCAGTTCTTC.